This T cell receptor beta chain was profiled in a study of early T cells in non-severe SARS-CoV-2 infection. Study-wide context: Unpaired chains resulted from sequencing bulk RNA of unsorted whole blood.

Unique molecular identifiers (one per individual cDNA molecule) were attached. TCRdb reanalysed the 5' RACE reads using MiXCR and keeps one entry per CDR3 protein. Of more than 70,000 distinct CDR3 sequences listed, roughly 10% are singletons. In regard to this clonotype: What it recognizes is unknown.

Trimming removed 3 bases at V and 8 bases at J, with 14 bases between. This CDR3 contains 14 residues. The germline V gene has CDR1 ENHRY and CDR2 SYGVKD. Study-level findings and limits: Lookups in VDJdb leaned toward anti-spike CD8 responses and missed private and CD4 specificities.

The sequence was obtained from an adult who was a healthcare worker with PCR-confirmed SARS-CoV-2 infection or an uninfected control (not recorded which). The sequences come from whole blood, collected at baseline. The chain couples TRBV10-3 to TRBJ2-1; a possible D gene is TRBD2 (5 bases). In nucleotides, the CDR3 is TGTGCCATCAGTGAAGCGGAACCTTGGCATGAGCAGTTCTTC. Protein: CAISEAEPWHEQFF.